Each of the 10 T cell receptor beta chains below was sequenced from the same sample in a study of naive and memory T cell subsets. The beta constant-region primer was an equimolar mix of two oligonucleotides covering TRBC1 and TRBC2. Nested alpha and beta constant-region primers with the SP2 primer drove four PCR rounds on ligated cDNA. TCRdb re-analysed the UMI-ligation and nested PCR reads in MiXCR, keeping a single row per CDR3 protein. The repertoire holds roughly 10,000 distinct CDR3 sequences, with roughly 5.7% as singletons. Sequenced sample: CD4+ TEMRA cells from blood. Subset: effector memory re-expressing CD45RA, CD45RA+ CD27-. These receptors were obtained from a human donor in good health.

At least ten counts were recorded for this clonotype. Here the CDR3 reads CASSLQGNGYTF. The CDR3 DNA follows: TGTGCCAGCAGCTTGCAAGGAAATGGCTACACCTTC. The chain is built from TRBV7-2 and TRBJ1-2; no reliable D call. Germline V gives CDR1 SGHTA, CDR2 FQGNSA. The CDR3 is made up of 12 amino acids. V was pared by 3 bases and J by 6 bases, with 8 bases between. Full variable domain (missing parts from reference TRBV7-2 and TRBJ1-2): GAGVSQSPSNKVTEKGKDVELRCDPISGHTALYWYRQSLGQGLEFLIYFQGNSAPDKSGLPSDRFSAERTGGSVSTLTIQRTQQEDSAVYLCASSLQGNGYTFGSGTRLTVV.

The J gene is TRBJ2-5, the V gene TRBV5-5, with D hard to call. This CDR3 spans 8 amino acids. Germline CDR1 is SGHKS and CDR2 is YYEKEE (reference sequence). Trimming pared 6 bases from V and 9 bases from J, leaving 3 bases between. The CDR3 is CASTSQYF. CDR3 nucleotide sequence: TGTGCCAGCACTTCCCAGTACTTC.

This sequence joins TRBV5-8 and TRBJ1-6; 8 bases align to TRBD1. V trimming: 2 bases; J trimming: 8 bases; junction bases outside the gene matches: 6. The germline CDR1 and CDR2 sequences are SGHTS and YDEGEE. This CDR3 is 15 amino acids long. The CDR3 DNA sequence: TGTGCCAGCAGCTTCTGGACAGGGACTTATTCACCCCTCCACTTT. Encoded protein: CASSFWTGTYSPLHF.

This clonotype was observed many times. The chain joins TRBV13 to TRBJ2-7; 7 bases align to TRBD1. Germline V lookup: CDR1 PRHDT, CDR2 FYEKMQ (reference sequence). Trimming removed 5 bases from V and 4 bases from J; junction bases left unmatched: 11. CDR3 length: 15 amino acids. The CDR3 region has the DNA TGTGCCAGCAGCGTGGGACCGGGACAGCAATACGAGCAGTACTTC. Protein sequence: CASSVGPGQQYEQYF.

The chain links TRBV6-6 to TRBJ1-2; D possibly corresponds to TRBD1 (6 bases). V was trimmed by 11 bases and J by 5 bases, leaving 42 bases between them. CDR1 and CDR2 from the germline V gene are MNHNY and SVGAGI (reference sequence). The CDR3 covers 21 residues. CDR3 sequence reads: CAHKDSPTPTEDRRERYGYTF. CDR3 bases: TGTGCCCACAAAGATTCCCCTACCCCAACCGAGGACAGAAGAGAACGTTATGGCTACACCTTC.

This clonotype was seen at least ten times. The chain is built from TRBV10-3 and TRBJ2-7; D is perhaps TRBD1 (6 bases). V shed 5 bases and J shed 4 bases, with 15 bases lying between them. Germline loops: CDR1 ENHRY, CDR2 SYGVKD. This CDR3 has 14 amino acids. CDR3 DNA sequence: TGTGCCATCAGTCCCGAGACAGGTCTATACGAGCAGTACTTC. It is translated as CAISPETGLYEQYF.

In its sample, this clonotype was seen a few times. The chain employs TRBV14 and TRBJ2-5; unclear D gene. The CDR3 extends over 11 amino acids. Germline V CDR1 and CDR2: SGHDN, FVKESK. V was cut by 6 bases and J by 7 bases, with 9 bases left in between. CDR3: CASSAKTTQYF. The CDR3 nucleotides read TGTGCCAGCAGTGCAAAGACGACCCAGTACTTC.

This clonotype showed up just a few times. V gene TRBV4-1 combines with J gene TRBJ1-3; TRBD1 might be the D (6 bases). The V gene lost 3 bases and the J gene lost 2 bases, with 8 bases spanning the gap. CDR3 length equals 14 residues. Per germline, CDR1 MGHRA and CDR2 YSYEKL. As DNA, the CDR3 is TGCGCCAGCAGCCATGGGACAACTGGAAACACCATATATTTT. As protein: CASSHGTTGNTIYF.

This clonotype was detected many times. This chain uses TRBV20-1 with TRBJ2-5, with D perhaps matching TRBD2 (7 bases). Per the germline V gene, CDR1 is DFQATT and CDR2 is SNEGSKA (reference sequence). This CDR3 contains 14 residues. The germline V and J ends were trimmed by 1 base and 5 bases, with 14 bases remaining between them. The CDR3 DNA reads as TGCAGTGCTAGAGTGGGGGAGGGGGGGGAGACCCAGTACTTC. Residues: CSARVGEGGETQYF.

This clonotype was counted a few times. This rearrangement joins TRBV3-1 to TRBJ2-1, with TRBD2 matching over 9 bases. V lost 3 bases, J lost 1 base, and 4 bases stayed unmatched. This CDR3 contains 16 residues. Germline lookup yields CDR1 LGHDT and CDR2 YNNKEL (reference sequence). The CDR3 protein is CASSQIAGVSYNEQFF. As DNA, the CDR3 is TGTGCCAGCAGCCAGATAGCGGGGGTTTCCTACAATGAGCAGTTCTTC.